This TCR beta chain was identified in a study of blood T cell repertoires in COVID-19. About the research overall: The cDNA or gDNA used as material had been derived from T cells, B-cell-depleted T cells, or PBMCs.

TCRdb keeps only in-frame clones here, not all; method: immunoSEQ multiplex PCR. This table has about 270,000 clones, 85% appearing once. Germline V gene data show CDR1 as KGHSH and CDR2 as LQKENI. Trimming took 1 base from V and 1 from J; bases not matched to a gene: 8. This CDR3 has 17 amino acids. The sequenced material came from peripheral blood. V usage is TRBV18 and J usage is TRBJ1-1, with TRBD1 identical over 8 bases. This clonotype was sampled from a human donor in a cohort sampled during active COVID-19. The CDR3 sequence is CASSPQDTGGTNTEAFF. CDR3 DNA sequence: TGTGCCAGCTCACCACAGGATACAGGGGGGACGAACACTGAAGCTTTCTTT.